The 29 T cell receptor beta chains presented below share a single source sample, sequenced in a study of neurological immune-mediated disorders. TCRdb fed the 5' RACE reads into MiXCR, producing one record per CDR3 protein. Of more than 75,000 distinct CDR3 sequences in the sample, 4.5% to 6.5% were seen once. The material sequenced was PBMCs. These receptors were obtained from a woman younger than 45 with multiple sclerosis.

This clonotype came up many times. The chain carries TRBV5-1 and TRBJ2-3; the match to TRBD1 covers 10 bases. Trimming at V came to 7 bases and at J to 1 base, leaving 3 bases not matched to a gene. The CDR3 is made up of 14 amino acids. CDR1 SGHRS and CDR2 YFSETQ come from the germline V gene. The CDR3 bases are TGCGCCAGCGGCGGGACAGGGGGCACAGATACGCAGTATTTT. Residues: CASGGTGGTDTQYF.

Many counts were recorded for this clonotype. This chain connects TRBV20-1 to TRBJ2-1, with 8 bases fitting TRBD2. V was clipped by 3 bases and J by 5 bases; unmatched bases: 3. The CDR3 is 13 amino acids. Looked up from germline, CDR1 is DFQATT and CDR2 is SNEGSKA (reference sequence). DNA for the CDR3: TGCAGTGCTAGCGGGAGGGCTAACAATGAGCAGTTCTTC. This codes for CSASGRANNEQFF.

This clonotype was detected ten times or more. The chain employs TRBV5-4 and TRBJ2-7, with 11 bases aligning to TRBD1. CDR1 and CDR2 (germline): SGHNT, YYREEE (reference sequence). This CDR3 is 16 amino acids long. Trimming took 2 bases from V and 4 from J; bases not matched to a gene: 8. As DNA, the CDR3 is TGTGCCAGCAGCTTATTCGGGGGACAGGGGGAGTACGAGCAGTACTTC. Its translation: CASSLFGGQGEYEQYF.

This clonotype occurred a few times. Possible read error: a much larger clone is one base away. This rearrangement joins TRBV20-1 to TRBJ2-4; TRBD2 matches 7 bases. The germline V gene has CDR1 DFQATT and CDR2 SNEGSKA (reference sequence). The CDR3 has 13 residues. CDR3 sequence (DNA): TGCAGTGCTAGAAAGCGGGGAGAAAAAATTCAGTACTTC. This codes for CSARKRGEKIQYF.

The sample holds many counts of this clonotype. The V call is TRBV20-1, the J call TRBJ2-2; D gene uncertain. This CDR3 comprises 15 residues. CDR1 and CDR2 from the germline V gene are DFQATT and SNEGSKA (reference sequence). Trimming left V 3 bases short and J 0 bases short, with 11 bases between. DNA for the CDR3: TGCAGTGCTAGGCGGCAGGACCCGAACACCGGGGAGCTGTTTTTT. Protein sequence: CSARRQDPNTGELFF.

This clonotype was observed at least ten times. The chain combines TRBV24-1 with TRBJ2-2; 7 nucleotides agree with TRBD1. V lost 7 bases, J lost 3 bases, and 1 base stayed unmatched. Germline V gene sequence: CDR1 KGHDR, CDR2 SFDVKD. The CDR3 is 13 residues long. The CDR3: CATRGQDTGELFF. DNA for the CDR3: TGTGCCACCAGAGGACAGGACACCGGGGAGCTGTTTTTT.

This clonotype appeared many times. CDR3 coding DNA: TGCGCCAGCAGCTTAAACAGTCTCACAGATACGCAGTATTTT. It codes for CASSLNSLTDTQYF. V is TRBV5-1 and J is TRBJ2-3, with no clear D. Trimming cost V 2 bases and J 2 bases, with 9 bases left between them. Germline-derived CDR1 and CDR2 are SGHRS and YFSETQ. This CDR3 has 14 residues.

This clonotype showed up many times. The CDR3 spells CASSTGQVNTEAFF. The CDR3 DNA reads TGCGCCAGCAGCACGGGACAGGTTAACACTGAAGCTTTCTTT. The chain is built from TRBV5-1 and TRBJ1-1, with 8 bases that match TRBD1. The CDR3 has 14 amino acids. The V gene end was trimmed by 4 bases and the J gene end by 2 bases; junction bases not matched to a gene: 4. From germline, CDR1 is SGHRS and CDR2 YFSETQ.

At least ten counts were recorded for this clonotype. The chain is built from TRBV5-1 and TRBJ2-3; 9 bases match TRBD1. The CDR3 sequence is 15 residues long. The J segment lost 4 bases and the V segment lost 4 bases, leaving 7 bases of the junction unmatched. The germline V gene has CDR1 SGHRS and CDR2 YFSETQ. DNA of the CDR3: TGCGCCAGCAGCCCGGGACAGGGAGGGGCAGATACGCAGTATTTT. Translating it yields CASSPGQGGADTQYF.

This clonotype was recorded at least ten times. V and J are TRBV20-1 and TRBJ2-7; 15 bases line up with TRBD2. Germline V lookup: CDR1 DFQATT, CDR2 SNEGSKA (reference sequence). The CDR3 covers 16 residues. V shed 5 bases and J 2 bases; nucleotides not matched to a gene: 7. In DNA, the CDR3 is TGCAGTGCTCCGGGACTAGCGGGAGGAGGTCCCTACGAGCAGTACTTC. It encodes CSAPGLAGGGPYEQYF.

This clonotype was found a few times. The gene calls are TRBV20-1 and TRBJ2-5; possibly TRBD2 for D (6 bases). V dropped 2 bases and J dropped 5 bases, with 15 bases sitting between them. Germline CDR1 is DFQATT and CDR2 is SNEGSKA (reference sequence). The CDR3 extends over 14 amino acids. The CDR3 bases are TGCAGTGCTAGACGGGGGAGAAGTCGGGAGACCCAGTACTTC. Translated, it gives CSARRGRSRETQYF.

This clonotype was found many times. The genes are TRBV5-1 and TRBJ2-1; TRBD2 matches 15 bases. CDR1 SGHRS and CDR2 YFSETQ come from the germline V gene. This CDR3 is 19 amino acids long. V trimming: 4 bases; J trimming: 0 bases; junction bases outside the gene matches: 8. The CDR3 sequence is CASSRGLAGGPSSYNEQFF. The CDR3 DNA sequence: TGCGCCAGCAGCCGGGGACTAGCGGGAGGTCCGAGCTCCTACAATGAGCAGTTCTTC. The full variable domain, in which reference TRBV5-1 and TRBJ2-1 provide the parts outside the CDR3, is KAGVTQTPRYLIKTRGQQVTLSCSPISGHRSVSWYQQTPGQGLQFLFEYFSETQRNKGNFPGRFSGRQFSNSRSEMNVSTLELGDSALYLCASSRGLAGGPSSYNEQFFGPGTRLTVL.

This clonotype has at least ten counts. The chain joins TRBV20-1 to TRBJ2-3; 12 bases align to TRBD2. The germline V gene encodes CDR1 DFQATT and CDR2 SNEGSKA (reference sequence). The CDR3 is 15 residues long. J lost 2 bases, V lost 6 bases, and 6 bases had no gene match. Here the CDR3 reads CSAIGTSGYTDTQYF. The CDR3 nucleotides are TGCAGTGCAATCGGGACTAGCGGGTACACAGATACGCAGTATTTT.

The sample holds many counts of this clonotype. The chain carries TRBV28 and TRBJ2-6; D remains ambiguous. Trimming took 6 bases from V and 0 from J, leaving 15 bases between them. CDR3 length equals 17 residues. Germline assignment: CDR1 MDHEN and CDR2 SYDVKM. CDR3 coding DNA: TGTGCCAGCAGCCCGCATGGTCGACTCTCTGGGGCCAACGTCCTGACTTTC. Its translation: CASSPHGRLSGANVLTF.

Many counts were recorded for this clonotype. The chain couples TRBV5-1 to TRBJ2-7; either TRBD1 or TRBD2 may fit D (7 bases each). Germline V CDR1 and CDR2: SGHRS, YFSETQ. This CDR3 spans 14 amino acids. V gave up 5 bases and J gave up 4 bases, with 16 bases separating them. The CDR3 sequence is CASRGGDRFYEQYF. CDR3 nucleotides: TGCGCCAGCAGGGGAGGGGACAGATTTTACGAGCAGTACTTC. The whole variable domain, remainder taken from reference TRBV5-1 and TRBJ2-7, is KAGVTQTPRYLIKTRGQQVTLSCSPISGHRSVSWYQQTPGQGLQFLFEYFSETQRNKGNFPGRFSGRQFSNSRSEMNVSTLELGDSALYLCASRGGDRFYEQYFGPGTRLTVT.

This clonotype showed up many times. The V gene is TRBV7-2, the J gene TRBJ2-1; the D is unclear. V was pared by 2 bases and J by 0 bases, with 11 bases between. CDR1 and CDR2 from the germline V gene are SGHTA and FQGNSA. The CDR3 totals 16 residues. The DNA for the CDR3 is TGTGCCAGCAGCTTAAGTTCTTCTGGCTCCTACAATGAGCAGTTCTTC. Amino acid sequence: CASSLSSSGSYNEQFF. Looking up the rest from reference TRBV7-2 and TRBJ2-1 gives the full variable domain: GAGVSQSPSNKVTEKGKDVELRCDPISGHTALYWYRQSLGQGLEFLIYFQGNSAPDKSGLPSDRFSAERTGGSVSTLTIQRTQQEDSAVYLCASSLSSSGSYNEQFFGPGTRLTVL.

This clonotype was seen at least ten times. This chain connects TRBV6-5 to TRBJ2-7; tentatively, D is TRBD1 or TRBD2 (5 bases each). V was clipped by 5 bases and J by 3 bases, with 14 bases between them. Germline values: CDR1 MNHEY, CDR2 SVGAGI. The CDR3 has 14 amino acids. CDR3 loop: CASSRQRINYEQYF. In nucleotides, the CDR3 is TGTGCCAGCAGTCGACAGCGGATAAACTACGAGCAGTACTTC.

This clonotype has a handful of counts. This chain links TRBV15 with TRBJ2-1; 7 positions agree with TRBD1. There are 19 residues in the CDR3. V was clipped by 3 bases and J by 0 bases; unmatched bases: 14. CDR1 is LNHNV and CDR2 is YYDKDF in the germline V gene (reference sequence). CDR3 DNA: TGTGCCACCAGCAGGGATAGACCGGGACAGCGGATCTCCTACAATGAGCAGTTCTTC. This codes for CATSRDRPGQRISYNEQFF.

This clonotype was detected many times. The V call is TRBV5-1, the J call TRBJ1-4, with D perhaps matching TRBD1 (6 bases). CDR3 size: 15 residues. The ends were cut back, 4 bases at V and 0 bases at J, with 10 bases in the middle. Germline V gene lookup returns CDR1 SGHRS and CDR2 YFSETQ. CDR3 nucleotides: TGCGCCAGCAGCCTCGGACAGACAACTAATGAAAAACTGTTTTTT. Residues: CASSLGQTTNEKLFF.

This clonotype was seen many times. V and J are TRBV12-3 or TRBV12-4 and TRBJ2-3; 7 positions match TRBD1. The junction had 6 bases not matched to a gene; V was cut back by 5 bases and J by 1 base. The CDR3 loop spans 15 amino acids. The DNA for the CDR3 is TGTGCCAGCAGTAGGGGACAGCTCCGCACAGATACGCAGTATTTT. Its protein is CASSRGQLRTDTQYF.

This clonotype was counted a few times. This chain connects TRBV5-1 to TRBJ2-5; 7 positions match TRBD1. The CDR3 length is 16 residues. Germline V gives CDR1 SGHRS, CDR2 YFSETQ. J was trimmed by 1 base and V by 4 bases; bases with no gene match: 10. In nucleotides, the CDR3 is TGCGCCAGCAGCAGAATGGGACAGATATCCCAAGAGACCCAGTACTTC. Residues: CASSRMGQISQETQYF.

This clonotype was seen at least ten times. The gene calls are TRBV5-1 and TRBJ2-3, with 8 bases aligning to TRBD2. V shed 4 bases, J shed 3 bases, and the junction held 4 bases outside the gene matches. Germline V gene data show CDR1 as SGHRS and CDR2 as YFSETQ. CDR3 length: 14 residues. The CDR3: CASSGGLATDTQYF. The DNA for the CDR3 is TGCGCCAGCAGCGGAGGACTAGCAACAGATACGCAGTATTTT. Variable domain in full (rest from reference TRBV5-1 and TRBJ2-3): KAGVTQTPRYLIKTRGQQVTLSCSPISGHRSVSWYQQTPGQGLQFLFEYFSETQRNKGNFPGRFSGRQFSNSRSEMNVSTLELGDSALYLCASSGGLATDTQYFGPGTRLTVL.

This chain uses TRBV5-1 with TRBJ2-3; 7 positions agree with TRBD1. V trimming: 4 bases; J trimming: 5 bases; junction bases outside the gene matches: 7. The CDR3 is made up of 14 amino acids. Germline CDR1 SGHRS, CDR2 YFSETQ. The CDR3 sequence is CASSPTGVGDTQYF. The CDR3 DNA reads TGCGCCAGCAGCCCTACAGGGGTGGGAGATACGCAGTATTTT.

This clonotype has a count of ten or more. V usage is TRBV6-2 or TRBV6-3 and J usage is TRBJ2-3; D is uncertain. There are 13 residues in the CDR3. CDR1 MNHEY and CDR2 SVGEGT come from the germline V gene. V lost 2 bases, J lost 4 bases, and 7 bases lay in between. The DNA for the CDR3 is TGTGCCAGCAGTTACCTGTCCCCAGATACGCAGTATTTT. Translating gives CASSYLSPDTQYF.

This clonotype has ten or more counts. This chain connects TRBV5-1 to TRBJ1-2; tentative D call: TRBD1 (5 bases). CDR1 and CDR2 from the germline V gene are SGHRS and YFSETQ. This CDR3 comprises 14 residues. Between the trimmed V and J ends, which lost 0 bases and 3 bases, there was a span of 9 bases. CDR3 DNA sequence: TGCGCCAGCAGCTTGGCCCAGGGAGACTATGGCTACACCTTC. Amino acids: CASSLAQGDYGYTF.

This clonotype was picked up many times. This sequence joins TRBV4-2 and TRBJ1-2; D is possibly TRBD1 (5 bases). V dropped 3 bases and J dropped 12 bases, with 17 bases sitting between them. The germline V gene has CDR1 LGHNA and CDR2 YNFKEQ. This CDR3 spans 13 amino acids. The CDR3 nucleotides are TGTGCCAGCAGCCAGGTGGGGCGGAAAGAGGACACCTTC. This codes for CASSQVGRKEDTF.

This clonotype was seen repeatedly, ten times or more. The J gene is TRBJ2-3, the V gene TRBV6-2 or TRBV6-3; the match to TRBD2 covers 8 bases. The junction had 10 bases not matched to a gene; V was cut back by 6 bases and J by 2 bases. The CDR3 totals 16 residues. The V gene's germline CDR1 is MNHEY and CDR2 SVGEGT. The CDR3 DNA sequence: TGTGCCAGCAGCCATGGGCGGGGGGTGATCACAGATACGCAGTATTTT. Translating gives CASSHGRGVITDTQYF.

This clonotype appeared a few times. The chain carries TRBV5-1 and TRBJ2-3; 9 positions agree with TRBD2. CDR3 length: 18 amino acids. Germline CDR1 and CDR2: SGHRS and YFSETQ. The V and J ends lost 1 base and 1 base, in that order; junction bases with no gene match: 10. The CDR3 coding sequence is TGCGCCAGCAGCTTGTCGGCGGGGGGGCCAGGGGGCACAGATACGCAGTATTTT. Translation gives CASSLSAGGPGGTDTQYF.

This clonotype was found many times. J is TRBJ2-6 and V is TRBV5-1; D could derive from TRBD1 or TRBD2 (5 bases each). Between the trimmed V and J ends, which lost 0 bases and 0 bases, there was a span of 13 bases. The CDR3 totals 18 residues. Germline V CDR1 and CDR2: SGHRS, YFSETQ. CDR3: CASSLGPGRGSGANVLTF. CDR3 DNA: TGCGCCAGCAGCTTGGGCCCGGGACGGGGCTCTGGGGCCAACGTCCTGACTTTC.